Sequencing of this T cell receptor beta chain was carried out in a study of T cell responses to AZD1222 COVID-19 vaccine. The study, taken as a whole, reports: Spike-specific TCR breadth and depth went up after people got two AZD1222 doses. Reports indicate that nearly half of spike-specific TCRs are directed at unmutated variant regions.

Data came from immunoSEQ multiplex PCR; TCRdb stores just in-frame clones and leaves some out. The table includes 100,000 to 150,000 clones, around 85% detected once. With regard to this clone: No antigen is known for it.

The ends were cut back, 6 bases at V and 6 bases at J, with 30 bases in the middle. The CDR3 runs 19 residues. The germline V gene encodes CDR1 KGHSH and CDR2 LQKENI. The sequencing here drew on peripheral blood, taken 28 days after the second AZD1222 dose. The chain recombines TRBV18 with TRBJ2-4; TRBD1 is a possible D gene (10 bases). The receptor's source is an adult who received the AZD1222 COVID-19 vaccine. CDR3 loop: CASSPGTGESGGPGNIQYF. DNA of the CDR3: TGTGCCAGCTCCCCCGGGACAGGGGAGAGCGGGGGGCCAGGAAACATTCAGTACTTC.